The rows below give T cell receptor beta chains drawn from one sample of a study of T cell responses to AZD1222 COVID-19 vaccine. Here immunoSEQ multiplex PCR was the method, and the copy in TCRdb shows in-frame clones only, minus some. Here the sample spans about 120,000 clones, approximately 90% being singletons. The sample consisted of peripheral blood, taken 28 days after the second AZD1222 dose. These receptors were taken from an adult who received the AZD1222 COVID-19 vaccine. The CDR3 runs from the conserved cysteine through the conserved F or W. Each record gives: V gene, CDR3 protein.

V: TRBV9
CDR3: CASSVSGREDEQFF

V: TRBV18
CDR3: CASSPQGLSNQPQHF

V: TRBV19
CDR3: CASSSGTGSQPQHF

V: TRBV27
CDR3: CASISGREGLDEQFF

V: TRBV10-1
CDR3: CASSAGTNYYEQYF

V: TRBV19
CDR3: CASGDINSNQPQHF

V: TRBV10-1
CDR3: CASSESSGSPEAFF

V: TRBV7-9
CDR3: CASSFFRDGGELFF

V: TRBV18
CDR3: CASSPRTDQPQHF

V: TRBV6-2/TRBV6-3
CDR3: CASSSLAGDTGELFF

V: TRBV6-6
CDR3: CASSPRDRDNSPLHF

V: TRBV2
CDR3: CASKGPTTGDTQYF

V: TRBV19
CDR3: CASSIKGAQNEKLFF

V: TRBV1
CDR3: CTSSPGGLRDGELFF

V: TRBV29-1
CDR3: CSVVRAEGYNEQFF

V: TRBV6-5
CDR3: CASSLGDGGRETQYF

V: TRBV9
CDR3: CASSPRGLTAYEQYF

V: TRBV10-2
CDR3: CASSQPGTSGGIQETQYF

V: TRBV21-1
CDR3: CASSKAYRGANEKLFF

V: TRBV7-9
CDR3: CASSLGGEETQYF

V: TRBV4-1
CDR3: CASSQVGQGWIEKLFF

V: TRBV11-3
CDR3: CASSPQGADTQYF

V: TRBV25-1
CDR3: CASSGLAMNTEAFF

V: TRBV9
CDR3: CASSVSGVNEKLFF

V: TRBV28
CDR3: CASSLGGKHSPLHF

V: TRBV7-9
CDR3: CASSFNRDDHEQYF

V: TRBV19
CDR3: CASSMTGVPYEQYF

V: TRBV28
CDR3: CASSPGTGGYEQYF

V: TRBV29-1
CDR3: CSVTVSGSANTGELFF

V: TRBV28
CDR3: CASSLNRGWTSGTTDTQYF

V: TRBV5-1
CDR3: CASSLSVSGNTIYF

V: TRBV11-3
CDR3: CASSLVGGAGNQPQHF

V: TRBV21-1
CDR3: CASSTPRDRGRETQYF

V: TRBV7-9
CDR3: CASSLKASGRVSYEQYF

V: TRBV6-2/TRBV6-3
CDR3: CASSYSWSYEAFF

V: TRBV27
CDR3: CASSAASGRVYEQYF